A selection of T cell receptor beta chains follows, all from one sample in a study of blood T cell repertoires in COVID-19. Sequencing used immunoSEQ multiplex PCR; TCRdb keeps in-frame clones, though not all of them. The table lists about 310,000 clones, around 90% of them singletons. The sequenced sample consisted of PBMCs or T cells enriched from blood (not recorded which). Receptors were obtained from a man aged 55 to 70 who had recovered from COVID-19. The CDR3 runs from the conserved cysteine through the conserved F or W. Fields, in order: D gene, V gene, J gene, clone size, CDR3 protein, CDR3 DNA. The D gene is left open where the match is weak. Rows may omit the clone size; those that give it use once, few, many or a size class.

d_gene: -
v_gene: TRBV5-8
j_gene: TRBJ2-1
abundance: -
CDR3aa: CASSLVSSTLNEQFF
CDR3nt: TGTGCCAGCAGCTTGGTCTCTAGTACCCTTAATGAGCAGTTCTTC

d_gene: TRBD1
v_gene: TRBV28
j_gene: TRBJ1-2
abundance: few
CDR3aa: CASSSTGSPFYGYTF
CDR3nt: TGTGCCAGCAGTTCGACAGGGTCCCCCTTCTATGGCTACACCTTC

d_gene: -
v_gene: TRBV6-2/TRBV6-3
j_gene: TRBJ1-6
abundance: -
CDR3aa: CASSYIGDSPLHF
CDR3nt: TGTGCCAGCAGTTACATCGGGGATTCACCCCTCCACTTT

d_gene: -
v_gene: TRBV24-1
j_gene: TRBJ1-4
abundance: -
CDR3aa: CATSDGGTEKLFF
CDR3nt: TGTGCCACCAGTGATGGCGGGACCGAAAAACTGTTTTTT

d_gene: -
v_gene: TRBV7-3
j_gene: TRBJ1-1
abundance: -
CDR3aa: CASSFRWNTEAFF
CDR3nt: TGTGCCAGCAGCTTCAGGTGGAACACTGAAGCTTTCTTT

d_gene: TRBD1
v_gene: TRBV5-1
j_gene: TRBJ2-7
abundance: -
CDR3aa: CASSLVTGTGVYEQYF
CDR3nt: TGCGCCAGCAGCTTGGTTACCGGGACAGGAGTCTACGAGCAGTACTTC

d_gene: -
v_gene: TRBV6-6
j_gene: TRBJ2-2
abundance: once
CDR3aa: CASSYPDKTGELFF
CDR3nt: TGTGCCAGCAGTTACCCGGACAAGACCGGGGAGCTGTTTTTT

d_gene: -
v_gene: TRBV27
j_gene: TRBJ2-7
abundance: -
CDR3aa: CASSLSGLANYEQYF
CDR3nt: TGTGCCAGCAGTTTATCGGGGCTAGCGAACTACGAGCAGTACTTC

d_gene: TRBD1
v_gene: TRBV6-5
j_gene: TRBJ1-2
abundance: -
CDR3aa: CASSYSIRGQVLF
CDR3nt: TGTGCCAGCAGTTACTCGATTAGGGGACAGGTCCTCTTC

d_gene: -
v_gene: TRBV9
j_gene: TRBJ2-3
abundance: once
CDR3aa: CASTLASTDTQYF
CDR3nt: TGTGCCAGCACCCTAGCAAGCACAGATACGCAGTATTTT

d_gene: TRBD1
v_gene: TRBV18
j_gene: TRBJ2-1
abundance: -
CDR3aa: CASSPPGQLYNEQFF
CDR3nt: TGTGCCAGCTCACCACCGGGACAGCTCTACAATGAGCAGTTCTTC

d_gene: -
v_gene: TRBV19
j_gene: TRBJ2-5
abundance: -
CDR3aa: CASSIGSGRETQYF
CDR3nt: TGTGCCAGTAGTATAGGGTCCGGGAGAGAGACCCAGTACTTC

d_gene: TRBD2
v_gene: TRBV14
j_gene: TRBJ2-1
abundance: -
CDR3aa: CASSQLAGGGSSYNEQFF
CDR3nt: TGTGCCAGCAGCCAACTAGCGGGGGGTGGGAGCTCCTACAATGAGCAGTTCTTC

d_gene: TRBD2
v_gene: TRBV7-2
j_gene: TRBJ2-3
abundance: -
CDR3aa: CASSLGAGGGGLDTQYF
CDR3nt: TGTGCCAGCAGCCTGGGGGCGGGAGGAGGAGGGTTAGATACGCAGTATTTT

d_gene: TRBD1
v_gene: TRBV19
j_gene: TRBJ2-1
abundance: -
CDR3aa: CASSTFASGTGLNEQFF
CDR3nt: TGTGCCAGTAGTACTTTTGCGTCCGGGACAGGGCTTAATGAGCAGTTCTTC

d_gene: TRBD2
v_gene: TRBV6-5
j_gene: TRBJ2-1
abundance: -
CDR3aa: CASSYGFGAGYNEQFF
CDR3nt: TGTGCCAGCAGTTACGGGTTTGGAGCGGGATACAATGAGCAGTTCTTC

d_gene: -
v_gene: TRBV6-5
j_gene: TRBJ2-7
abundance: -
CDR3aa: CASKLNRASVYEQYF
CDR3nt: TGTGCCAGCAAGCTTAACAGGGCGTCGGTCTACGAGCAGTACTTC

d_gene: TRBD1
v_gene: TRBV6-5
j_gene: TRBJ2-1
abundance: -
CDR3aa: CASSRTGVENEQFF
CDR3nt: TGTGCCAGCAGTAGGACAGGGGTTGAGAATGAGCAGTTCTTC

d_gene: -
v_gene: TRBV28
j_gene: TRBJ2-7
abundance: -
CDR3aa: CAGRDSDSYEQYF
CDR3nt: TGTGCCGGTCGAGATAGCGACTCCTACGAGCAGTACTTC

d_gene: -
v_gene: TRBV7-2
j_gene: TRBJ2-5
abundance: -
CDR3aa: CASSFSVMRETQYF
CDR3nt: TGTGCCAGCAGCTTTTCGGTTATGCGGGAGACCCAGTACTTC

d_gene: -
v_gene: TRBV20-1
j_gene: TRBJ1-3
abundance: -
CDR3aa: CSASAFSGNTIYF
CDR3nt: TGCAGTGCTAGTGCGTTCTCTGGAAACACCATATATTTT

d_gene: -
v_gene: TRBV7-2
j_gene: TRBJ1-5
abundance: once
CDR3aa: CASSFVGTRDQPQHF
CDR3nt: TGTGCCAGCAGCTTTGTAGGGACTAGAGATCAGCCCCAGCATTTT